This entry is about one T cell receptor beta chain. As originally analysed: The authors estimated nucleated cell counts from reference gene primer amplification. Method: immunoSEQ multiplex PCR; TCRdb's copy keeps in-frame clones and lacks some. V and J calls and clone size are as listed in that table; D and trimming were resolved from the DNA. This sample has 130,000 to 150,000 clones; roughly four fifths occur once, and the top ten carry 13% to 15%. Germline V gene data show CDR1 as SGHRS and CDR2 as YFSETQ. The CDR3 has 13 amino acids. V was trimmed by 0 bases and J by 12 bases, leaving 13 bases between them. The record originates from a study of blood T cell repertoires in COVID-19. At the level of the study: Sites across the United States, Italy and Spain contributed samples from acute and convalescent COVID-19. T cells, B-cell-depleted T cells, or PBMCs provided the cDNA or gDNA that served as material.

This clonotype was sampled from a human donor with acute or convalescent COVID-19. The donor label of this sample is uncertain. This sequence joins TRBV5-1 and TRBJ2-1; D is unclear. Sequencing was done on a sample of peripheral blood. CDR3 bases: TGCGCCAGCAGCTTGGAACTCGGGTCCTGGCAGTTCTTC. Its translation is CASSLELGSWQFF.